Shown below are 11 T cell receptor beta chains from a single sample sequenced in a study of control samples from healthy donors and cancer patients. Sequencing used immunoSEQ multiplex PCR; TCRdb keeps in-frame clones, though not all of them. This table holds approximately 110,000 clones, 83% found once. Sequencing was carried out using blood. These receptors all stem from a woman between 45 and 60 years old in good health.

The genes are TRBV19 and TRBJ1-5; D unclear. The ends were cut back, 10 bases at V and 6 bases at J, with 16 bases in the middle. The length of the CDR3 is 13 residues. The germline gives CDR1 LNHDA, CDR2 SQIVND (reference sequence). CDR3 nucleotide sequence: TGTGCCACGAATGACGCTTGGGGTCAGCCCCAGCATTTT. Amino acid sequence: CATNDAWGQPQHF. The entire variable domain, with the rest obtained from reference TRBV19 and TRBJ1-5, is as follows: DGGITQSPKYLFRKEGQNVTLSCEQNLNHDAMYWYRQDPGQGLRLIYYSQIVNDFQKGDIAEGYSVSREKKESFPLTVTSAQKNPTAFYLCATNDAWGQPQHFGDGTRLSIL.

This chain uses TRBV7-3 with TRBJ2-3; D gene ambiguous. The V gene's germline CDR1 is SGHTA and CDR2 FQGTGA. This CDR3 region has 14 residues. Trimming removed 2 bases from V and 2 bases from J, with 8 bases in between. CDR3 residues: CASSLDLYTDTQYF. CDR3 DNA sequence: TGTGCCAGCAGCTTAGACCTCTACACAGATACGCAGTATTTT.

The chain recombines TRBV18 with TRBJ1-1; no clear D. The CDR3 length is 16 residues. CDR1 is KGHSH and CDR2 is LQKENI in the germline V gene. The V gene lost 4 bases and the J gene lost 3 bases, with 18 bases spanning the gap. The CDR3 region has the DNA TGTGCCAGCTCACTAAATGGTGACTTTACTGACACTGAAGCTTTCTTT. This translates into CASSLNGDFTDTEAFF.

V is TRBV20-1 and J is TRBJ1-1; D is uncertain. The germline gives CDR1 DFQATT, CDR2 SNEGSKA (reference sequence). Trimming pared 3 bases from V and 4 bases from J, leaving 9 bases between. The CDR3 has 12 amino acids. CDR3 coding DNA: TGCAGTGCTAGTGGGCCGACCACTGAAGCTTTCTTT. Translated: CSASGPTTEAFF.

CDR3 region: CASSYSGTTYNEQFF. The CDR3 bases are TGTGCCAGCAGTTACTCCGGGACGACATACAATGAGCAGTTCTTC. The rearrangement links TRBV6-2 or TRBV6-3 to TRBJ2-1; perhaps D is TRBD1 or TRBD2 (5 bases each). Germline-derived CDR1 and CDR2 are MNHEY and SVGEGT. V was cut by 0 bases and J by 4 bases, with 10 bases left in between. The CDR3 is 15 amino acids.

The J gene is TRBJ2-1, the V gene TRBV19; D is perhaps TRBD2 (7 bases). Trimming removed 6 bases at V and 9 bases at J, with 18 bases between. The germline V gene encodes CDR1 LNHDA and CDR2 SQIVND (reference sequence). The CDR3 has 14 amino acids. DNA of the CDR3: TGTGCCAGTAGAACGGGGGGCACCTCGAGTGAGCAGTTCTTC. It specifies CASRTGGTSSEQFF. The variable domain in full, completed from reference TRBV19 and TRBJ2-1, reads DGGITQSPKYLFRKEGQNVTLSCEQNLNHDAMYWYRQDPGQGLRLIYYSQIVNDFQKGDIAEGYSVSREKKESFPLTVTSAQKNPTAFYLCASRTGGTSSEQFFGPGTRLTVL.

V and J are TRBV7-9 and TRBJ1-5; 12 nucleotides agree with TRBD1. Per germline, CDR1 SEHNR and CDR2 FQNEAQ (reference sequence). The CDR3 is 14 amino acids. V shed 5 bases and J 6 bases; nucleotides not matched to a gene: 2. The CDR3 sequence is CASSGDRGLQPQHF. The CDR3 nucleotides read TGTGCCAGCAGCGGGGACAGGGGGCTTCAGCCCCAGCATTTT.

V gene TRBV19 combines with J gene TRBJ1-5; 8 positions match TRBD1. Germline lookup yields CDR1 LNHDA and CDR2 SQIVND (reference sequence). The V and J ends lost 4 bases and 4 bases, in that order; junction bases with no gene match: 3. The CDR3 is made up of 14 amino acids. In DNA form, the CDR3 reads TGTGCCAGTAGTACGGACAGGGTAAATCAGCCCCAGCATTTT. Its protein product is CASSTDRVNQPQHF.

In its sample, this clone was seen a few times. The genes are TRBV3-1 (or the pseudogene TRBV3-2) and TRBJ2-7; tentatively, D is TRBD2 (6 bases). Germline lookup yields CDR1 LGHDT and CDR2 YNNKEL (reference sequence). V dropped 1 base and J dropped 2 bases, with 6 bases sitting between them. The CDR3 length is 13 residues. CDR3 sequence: CASSQGGAYEQYF. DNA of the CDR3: TGTGCCAGCAGCCAAGGGGGGGCCTACGAGCAGTACTTC.

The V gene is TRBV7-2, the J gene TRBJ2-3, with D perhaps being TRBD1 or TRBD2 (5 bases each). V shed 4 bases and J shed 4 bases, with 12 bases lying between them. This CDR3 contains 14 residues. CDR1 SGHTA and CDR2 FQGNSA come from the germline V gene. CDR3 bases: TGTGCCAGCAGCTCGAGGGGCATCCCAGATACGCAGTATTTT. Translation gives CASSSRGIPDTQYF.

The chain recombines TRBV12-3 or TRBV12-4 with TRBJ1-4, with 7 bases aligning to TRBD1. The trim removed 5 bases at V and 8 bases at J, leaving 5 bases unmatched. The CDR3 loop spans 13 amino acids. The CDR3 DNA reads TGTGCCAGCAGTCCACAGGGGATCGAAAAACTGTTTTTT. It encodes CASSPQGIEKLFF.